This passage covers 7 T cell receptor beta chains from one sample sequenced in a study of beta chain features in type 1 diabetes. Sequenced material consisted of expressed TCRB transcripts (all of the isolated RNA was reverse transcribed). TCRdb's copy holds only in-frame clones and misses some; the assay was immunoSEQ multiplex PCR. The profile shows 20,000 to 30,000 clones, about two thirds of them singletons. Whole-study findings and limits: All four CD4+ subsets from Type 1 diabetes patients carried moderately but significantly shorter TCRB CDR3s.

These receptors have no identified antigens. The material sequenced was Tregs from blood. These receptors were obtained from a man younger than 35 with type 1 diabetes.

This clone occurred a few times. The chain couples TRBV7-2 to TRBJ2-7; the match to TRBD1 covers 7 bases. The CDR3 has 14 amino acids. The J segment lost 2 bases and the V segment lost 3 bases, leaving 4 bases of the junction unmatched. Germline CDR1 reads SGHTA; CDR2 reads FQGNSA. CDR3 loop: CASSLNRGTYEQYF. CDR3 coding DNA: TGTGCCAGCAGCTTGAACAGGGGAACCTACGAGCAGTACTTC.

The chain carries TRBV7-2 and TRBJ1-5, with D perhaps matching TRBD1 (5 bases). In germline, CDR1 is SGHTA, CDR2 FQGNSA. The length of the CDR3 is 14 residues. The ends were cut back, 10 bases at V and 5 bases at J, with 18 bases in the middle. The CDR3 protein is CATLQGSADQPQHF. Here the CDR3 DNA reads TGTGCCACGCTCCAGGGAAGTGCGGATCAGCCCCAGCATTTT.

V gene TRBV5-1 combines with J gene TRBJ1-2; a possible D gene is TRBD1 (5 bases). Germline CDR1 is SGHRS and CDR2 is YFSETQ. Trimming removed 1 base from V and 4 bases from J, with 14 bases in between. The CDR3 has 15 residues. CDR3 loop: CASSLTGRVGYGYTF. The CDR3 DNA reads TGCGCCAGCAGCTTGACGGGCAGGGTGGGCTATGGCTACACCTTC.

This clone has a handful of counts. V usage is TRBV21-1 and J usage is TRBJ2-1; TRBD1, as called in the table, went unchecked against the DNA. TRBV21-1 counts as a pseudogene. This CDR3 comprises 15 residues. CDR3 in amino acids: CASSIRDSSYNEQFF. CDR3 nucleotides: TGTGCCAGCAGCATTCGGGACAGCTCCTACAATGAGCAGTTCTTC.

The rearrangement links TRBV7-2 to TRBJ1-2, with a possible D match to TRBD1 (6 bases). Germline V gene data show CDR1 as SGHTA and CDR2 as FQGNSA. V lost 1 base, J lost 5 bases, and 17 bases lay in between. The CDR3 sequence is 16 residues long. The CDR3 DNA reads TGTGCCAGCAGCTTAGGAGGGGGATCGGTTGGGTATGGCTACACCTTC. It codes for CASSLGGGSVGYGYTF.

This clone occurred a few times. The gene calls are TRBV23-1 and TRBJ2-6; 10 nucleotides line up with TRBD1. TRBV23-1 is flagged as an ORF with uncertain function. The length of the CDR3 is 16 residues. The V and J ends lost 7 bases and 1 base, in that order; junction bases with no gene match: 4. The chain's CDR3 is CASNRDRGSGANVLTF. In DNA form, the CDR3 reads TGCGCCAGCAATAGGGACAGGGGATCTGGGGCCAACGTCCTGACTTTC.

CDR3 in DNA: TGTGCCACCCGACAGGGTGATCAGCCCCAGCATTTT. It encodes CATRQGDQPQHF. The gene calls are TRBV6-6 and TRBJ1-5, with 7 bases fitting TRBD1. Germline assignment: CDR1 MNHNY and CDR2 SVGAGI (reference sequence). CDR3 size: 12 residues. The J segment lost 5 bases and the V segment lost 10 bases, leaving 5 bases of the junction unmatched.